The 18 T cell receptor beta chains below come from one sample, sequenced in a study of T-cell memory formation after mild COVID-19. TCRdb fed the 5' RACE reads into MiXCR, producing one record per CDR3 protein. The data show about 310,000 distinct CDR3 sequences, with 15% to 20% seen just once and about 21% held by the top ten. Sample: PBMCs or a T cell subset sorted from them (not recorded which). The receptor source for this set is a man aged 18 to 30 who had mild COVID-19 (a few samples of this study predate the infection). Cell type and time point are not known.

This chain connects TRBV11-2 to TRBJ2-7, with D perhaps being TRBD1 or TRBD2 (5 bases each). The CDR3 runs to 15 residues. Germline V gene sequence: CDR1 SGHAT, CDR2 FQNNGV. The ends were cut back, 5 bases at V and 4 bases at J, with 18 bases in the middle. For the CDR3, the DNA is TGTGCCAGCAGCCCCCGGGGCGACAGAAGTTACGAGCAGTACGTC. Its protein product is CASSPRGDRSYEQYV.

The genes are TRBV20-1 and TRBJ2-7; D is uncertain. The germline CDR1 and CDR2 sequences are DFQATT and SNEGSKA (reference sequence). The CDR3 loop spans 14 amino acids. Between the trimmed V and J ends, which lost 3 bases and 0 bases, there was a span of 12 bases. CDR3 residues: CSARDSLSSYEQYV. CDR3 nucleotide sequence: TGCAGTGCTAGGGATAGCCTAAGCTCCTACGAGCAGTACGTC.

This clonotype was seen more than once but under ten times. V is TRBV7-9 and J is TRBJ2-1, with D possibly being TRBD1 or TRBD2 (5 bases each). The CDR3 length is 13 residues. Per germline, CDR1 SEHNR and CDR2 FQNEAQ (reference sequence). V shed 5 bases and J shed 7 bases, with 12 bases lying between them. The chain's CDR3 is CASSRGVRNEQFF. Written as DNA, the CDR3 is TGTGCCAGCAGCCGGGGCGTTCGTAATGAGCAGTTCTTC.

The rearrangement uses TRBV21-1 and TRBJ2-6; the table gives TRBD1 as D, unverified against the DNA. TRBV21-1 corresponds to a pseudogene. The CDR3 length is 17 residues. CDR3 nucleotide sequence: TGTGCCAGCAGCCAACGGGACAGGGGGGCTGGGGCCAACGTCCTGACTTTC. Translated, it gives CASSQRDRGAGANVLTF.

This clonotype was recorded a few times. This chain joins TRBV7-3 and TRBJ1-6; D is uncertain. V was pared by 5 bases and J by 3 bases, with 5 bases between. The CDR3 is 13 residues long. Looked up from germline, CDR1 is SGHTA and CDR2 is FQGTGA. CDR3 amino acids: CASSRDYNSPLHF. CDR3 DNA: TGTGCCAGCAGCCGGGACTATAATTCACCCCTCCACTTT.

This clonotype was detected ten times or more. This chain joins TRBV7-2 and TRBJ2-5, with D possibly matching TRBD1 (6 bases). The CDR3 is 15 residues long. Trimming took off 1 base at V and 3 bases at J, with 12 bases between the two ends. CDR1 is SGHTA and CDR2 is FQGNSA in the germline V gene. Here the CDR3 reads CASSLDRQAKETQYF. In nucleotides, the CDR3 is TGTGCCAGCAGCTTAGACAGACAGGCCAAAGAGACCCAGTACTTC.

J is TRBJ1-6 and V is TRBV6-2 or TRBV6-3; perhaps TRBD1 as D (5 bases). Trimming left V 7 bases short and J 9 bases short, with 16 bases between. Germline V gene data show CDR1 as MNHEY and CDR2 as SVGEGT. The CDR3 runs 14 residues. CDR3 DNA: TGTGCCAGCATTTCCAGGGCAATTGGTTCACCCCTCCACTTT. As protein: CASISRAIGSPLHF.

This clonotype has ten or more counts. The J gene is TRBJ2-6, the V gene TRBV11-3; no definite D call. Trimming left V 6 bases short and J 4 bases short, with 10 bases between. The V gene's germline CDR1 is SGHNT and CDR2 YENEEA. This CDR3 is built from 14 residues. CDR3 nucleotides: TGTGCCAGCAGTGTGGAATCCGGGGCCAACGTCCTGACTTTC. This gives the protein CASSVESGANVLTF. The full variable domain, its missing parts supplied by reference TRBV11-3 and TRBJ2-6, is EAGVVQSPRYKIIEKKQPVAFWCNPISGHNTLYWYLQNLGQGPELLIRYENEEAVDDSQLPKDRFSAERLKGVDSTLKIQPAELGDSAVYLCASSVESGANVLTFGAGSRLTVL.

V usage is TRBV6-5 and J usage is TRBJ2-3; D assignment may be TRBD1 or TRBD2 (6 bases each). The length of the CDR3 is 16 residues. From germline, CDR1 is MNHEY and CDR2 SVGAGI. V was cut by 0 bases and J by 5 bases, with 15 bases left in between. CDR3 protein: CASSYSLAGGEDTQYF. CDR3 nucleotide sequence: TGTGCCAGCAGTTACTCTCTGGCCGGGGGCGAAGATACGCAGTATTTT.

This clonotype was seen repeatedly, ten times or more. The V and J genes are TRBV29-1 and TRBJ1-2; no reliable D call. Trimming left V 4 bases short and J 6 bases short, with 9 bases between. The germline gives CDR1 SQVTM, CDR2 ANQGSEA. This CDR3 spans 11 amino acids. Here the CDR3 reads CSVVMADGYTF. DNA for the CDR3: TGCAGCGTTGTTATGGCCGATGGCTACACCTTC.

This clonotype occurred once. The gene calls are TRBV20-1 and TRBJ1-1; D unclear. The germline CDR1 and CDR2 sequences are DFQATT and SNEGSKA (reference sequence). With 1 base removed from V and 10 bases from J, the gap between germline ends came to 16 bases. The CDR3 runs to 13 residues. In DNA, the CDR3 is TGCAGTGCTAGAGTTGAGGGCGCGGGGTCAGCTTTCTTT. Protein: CSARVEGAGSAFF.

J is TRBJ2-2 and V is TRBV7-2, with D perhaps being TRBD1 or TRBD2 (5 bases each). V was shortened by 5 bases and J by 5 bases, with 18 bases between the two germline ends. Germline CDR1 SGHTA, CDR2 FQGNSA. The CDR3 has 16 residues. CDR3 protein: CASSGTTPPRTGELFF. As DNA, the CDR3 is TGTGCCAGCAGCGGGACGACCCCCCCGAGGACCGGGGAGCTGTTTTTT.

The rearrangement links TRBV20-1 to TRBJ1-1; D gene uncertain. CDR3 length: 14 residues. CDR1 and CDR2 (germline): DFQATT, SNEGSKA (reference sequence). Trimming took off 0 bases at V and 1 base at J, with 9 bases between the two ends. The DNA of the CDR3 is TGCAGTGCTAGAGATCCGAGGGAGAACACTGAAGCTTTCTTT. Its translation: CSARDPRENTEAFF.

This clonotype was observed a handful of times. A much larger clone is a single base away; this may be a read error. The chain uses TRBV6-2 or TRBV6-3 and TRBJ1-5; D is ambiguous. The CDR3 consists of 13 residues. Trimming removed 2 bases from V and 0 bases from J, with 2 bases in between. CDR1 and CDR2 (germline): MNHEY, SVGEGT. The DNA of the CDR3 is TGTGCCAGCAGTTACCATAGCAATCAGCCCCAGCATTTT. It yields the protein CASSYHSNQPQHF.

This clonotype was detected ten times or more. The V and J genes are TRBV3-1 and TRBJ2-7; D unresolved. The V gene's germline CDR1 is LGHDT and CDR2 YNNKEL (reference sequence). V was shortened by 7 bases and J by 3 bases, with 16 bases between the two germline ends. This CDR3 region has 14 residues. The CDR3 DNA sequence: TGTGCCAGCACCCCCTTGCGCTGGAGCTACGAGCAGTACGTC. Its protein product is CASTPLRWSYEQYV.

This clonotype showed up many times. The chain joins TRBV7-9 to TRBJ2-2, with D perhaps TRBD1 (5 bases). Between the trimmed V and J ends, which lost 5 bases and 0 bases, there was a span of 16 bases. This CDR3 region has 17 residues. In germline, CDR1 is SEHNR, CDR2 FQNEAQ (reference sequence). This CDR3 reads CASSLLRQNPNTGELFF. CDR3 coding DNA: TGTGCCAGCAGCCTACTGAGACAGAACCCGAACACCGGGGAGCTGTTTTTT.

This clonotype has at least ten counts. V and J are TRBV5-4 and TRBJ2-7; D gene ambiguous. Germline assignment: CDR1 SGHNT and CDR2 YYREEE (reference sequence). The CDR3 sequence is 13 residues long. V gave up 3 bases and J gave up 3 bases, with 10 bases separating them. The CDR3 DNA is TGTGCCAGCAGCTCTGAGGCTAGCTACGAGCAGTACGTC. Translating it yields CASSSEASYEQYV.

The rearrangement uses TRBV15 and TRBJ1-2, with D possibly TRBD1 on 6 matching bases. V lost 2 bases and J lost 9, with 13 bases in between. The CDR3 loop spans 13 amino acids. The germline V gene encodes CDR1 LNHNV and CDR2 YYDKDF (reference sequence). Here the CDR3 reads CATSRQSQGRYTF. Written as DNA, the CDR3 is TGTGCCACCAGCAGACAATCACAGGGACGCTACACCTTC.